A selection of T cell receptor beta chains follows, all from one sample in a study of cytomegalovirus exposure and HLA in healthy donors. Profiling relied on immunoSEQ multiplex PCR, and the TCRdb table lists in-frame clones only, not all of them. The profile covers more than 95,000 clones, with 81% appearing a single time and 3.5% to 4.5% taken by the ten largest. The specimen was PBMCs. Receptors were obtained from a young man in good health and CMV-seropositive. Both conserved end residues are trimmed from each CDR3. The D gene is left open where the match is weak.

CDR3: ASQAPLSNEQF; V: TRBV11-3; J: TRBJ2-1; D: .
CDR3: ASSTGLNTEAF; V: TRBV27; J: TRBJ1-1; D: .
CDR3: ASMAGLTSPLH; V: TRBV27; J: TRBJ1-6; D: .
CDR3: ASSLTGTGDTRDYGYT; V: TRBV5-1; J: TRBJ1-2; D: TRBD1
CDR3: ASSRPGQTSREQY; V: TRBV6-5; J: TRBJ2-7; D: TRBD1
CDR3: ASSLMDSHQPQH; V: TRBV7-9; J: TRBJ1-5; D: .
CDR3: AWSSPLAGGDYGYT; V: TRBV30; J: TRBJ1-2; D: .
CDR3: ASSLGLAGGREQF; V: TRBV11-2; J: TRBJ2-1; D: TRBD2
CDR3: ASSPRQGWSTEAF; V: TRBV27; J: TRBJ1-1; D: TRBD1
CDR3: ASSRPGKNEQF; V: TRBV7-9; J: TRBJ2-1; D: .
CDR3: ASTLAGTGLMNTEAF; V: TRBV19; J: TRBJ1-1; D: TRBD1
CDR3: ASKYGTEAF; V: TRBV27; J: TRBJ1-1; D: .
CDR3: ASSPLSGQGVVFNEKLF; V: TRBV14; J: TRBJ1-4; D: TRBD1
CDR3: ASSLLDRDSNEQY; V: TRBV5-6; J: TRBJ2-7; D: TRBD1
CDR3: ASRPTSHSGAWETQY; V: TRBV25-1; J: TRBJ2-5; D: TRBD2
CDR3: ASRLGQGSGNTIY; V: TRBV27; J: TRBJ1-3; D: TRBD1
CDR3: ASSPETGMTDTQY; V: TRBV5-6; J: TRBJ2-3; D: TRBD1
CDR3: ASSLGGDSYNEQF; V: TRBV5-1; J: TRBJ2-1; D: .
CDR3: ATGHARDTEAF; V: TRBV6-5; J: TRBJ1-1; D: .
CDR3: ASRDGTGSSYEQY; V: TRBV5-5; J: TRBJ2-7; D: TRBD1